The present entry profiles one T cell receptor beta chain with its context. What it recognizes is unknown. In germline, CDR1 is SNHLY, CDR2 FYNNEI. The CDR3 is 16 residues long. Trimming removed 6 bases at V and 2 bases at J, with 19 bases between. In the original processing: Junction-only sequences without quality scores came from ImmunoSEQ, so filtering differed. Libraries were prepared by immunoSEQ multiplex PCR; TCRdb keeps only in-frame clonotypes and omits some of them. Clone size and V and J calls were adopted from that table, with D and trimming inferred from the DNA. The table lists about 1 million clones, around four fifths of them singletons. The data were taken from a study of shared clonotypes between healthy human individuals. Background on the study: Researchers drew samples from a couple of women and a few men aged 18 to 49.

Whole-study findings and limits: Four donors shared approximately 5% of their naive CD4 clonotypes. Few donors restricted represented genetic and exposure-history diversity.

What was sequenced was memory CD4+ T cells sorted from blood. Specified subset: CD45RA-negative fraction. The receptor was isolated from a man aged 18 to 29 in good health. The rearrangement uses TRBV2 and TRBJ1-2; possibly TRBD1 for D (5 bases). CDR3 sequence (DNA): TGTGCCAGCAGCACGGGACGTGCGGCACGAAACTATGGCTACACCTTC. It yields the protein CASSTGRAARNYGYTF.